This section outlines one T cell receptor beta chain sequence together with its context. The data were obtained in a study of blood T cell repertoires in COVID-19. Across the whole study: COVID-19 samples, acute and convalescent, were from the United States, Italy and Spain.

The V end was cut by 4 bases, the J end by 7 bases, with 14 bases between. This CDR3 region has 14 residues. CDR1 and CDR2 from the germline V gene are SGHNT and YYREEE (reference sequence). Generated by immunoSEQ multiplex PCR, the TCRdb table keeps only in-frame clones and is missing some. The sample holds about 15,000 clones, about 91% seen once. The sequencing sample was made of peripheral blood. The sequence was obtained from a human donor in a cohort sampled during active COVID-19. This chain connects TRBV5-4 to TRBJ1-4; D gene ambiguous. The CDR3 is CASSDRSVGEKLFF. The CDR3 DNA reads TGTGCCAGCAGCGATAGAAGCGTCGGTGAAAAACTGTTTTTT.